The clone carrying this T cell receptor (beta chain) was found a few times. The antigen is not known. The CDR3 is 15 amino acids. Germline V CDR1 and CDR2: MGHRA, YSYEKL. The ends were cut back, 1 base at V and 5 bases at J, with 14 bases in the middle. This PCR relied on a set of 60 Vbeta primers and 13 Jbeta primers. The assay was immunoSEQ multiplex PCR, and TCRdb's table has in-frame clones only and misses some. The data show roughly 140,000 clones, 80% seen once. These data are taken from a study of cytomegalovirus exposure and HLA in healthy donors. General study points: The listing of roughly 160 TCR beta chains classed them as cytomegalovirus-associated. Usually a TCR sequence was rare, but some public TCRs were found in many donors. Sequencing likely caused a cluster of highly shared sequence variants.

This rearrangement joins TRBV4-1 to TRBJ2-5, with D tentatively TRBD2 (6 bases). The material sequenced was PBMCs. The TCR was taken from a male donor in good health and CMV-seronegative. The CDR3 DNA follows: TGCGCCAGCAGCCAAGTACCCCACCGGGGGGAGACCCAGTACTTC. It codes for CASSQVPHRGETQYF.